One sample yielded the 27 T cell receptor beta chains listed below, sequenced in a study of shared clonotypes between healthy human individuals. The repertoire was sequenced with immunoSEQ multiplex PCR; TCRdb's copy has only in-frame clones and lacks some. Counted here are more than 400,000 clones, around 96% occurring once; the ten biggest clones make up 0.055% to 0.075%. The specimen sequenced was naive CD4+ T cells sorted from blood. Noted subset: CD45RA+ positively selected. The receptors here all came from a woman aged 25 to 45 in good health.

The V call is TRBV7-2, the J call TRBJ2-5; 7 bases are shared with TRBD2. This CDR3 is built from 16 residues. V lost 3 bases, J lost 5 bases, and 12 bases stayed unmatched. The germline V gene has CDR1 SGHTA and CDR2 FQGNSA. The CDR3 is CASSFLVGLGQETQYF. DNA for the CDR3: TGTGCCAGCAGCTTTCTTGTAGGACTAGGTCAGGAGACCCAGTACTTC.

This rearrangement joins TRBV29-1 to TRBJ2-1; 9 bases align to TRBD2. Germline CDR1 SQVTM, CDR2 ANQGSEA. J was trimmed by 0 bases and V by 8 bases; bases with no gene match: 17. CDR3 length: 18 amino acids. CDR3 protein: CSPPTRLAVLSSYNEQFF. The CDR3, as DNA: TGCAGCCCCCCCACCAGACTAGCGGTTCTCAGCTCCTACAATGAGCAGTTCTTC.

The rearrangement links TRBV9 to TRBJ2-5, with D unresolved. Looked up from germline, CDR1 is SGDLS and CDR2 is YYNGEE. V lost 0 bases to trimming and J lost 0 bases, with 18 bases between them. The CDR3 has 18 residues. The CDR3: CASSVGRVGWSDQETQYF. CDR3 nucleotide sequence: TGTGCCAGCAGCGTAGGGAGAGTGGGATGGAGTGACCAAGAGACCCAGTACTTC.

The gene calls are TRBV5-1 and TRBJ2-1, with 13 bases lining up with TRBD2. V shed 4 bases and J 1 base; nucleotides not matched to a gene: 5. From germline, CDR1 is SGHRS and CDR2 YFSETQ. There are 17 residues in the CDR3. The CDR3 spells CASSIGLAGASYNEQFF. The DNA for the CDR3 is TGCGCCAGCAGCATAGGACTAGCGGGAGCGTCCTACAATGAGCAGTTCTTC. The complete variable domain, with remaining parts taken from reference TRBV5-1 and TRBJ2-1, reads KAGVTQTPRYLIKTRGQQVTLSCSPISGHRSVSWYQQTPGQGLQFLFEYFSETQRNKGNFPGRFSGRQFSNSRSEMNVSTLELGDSALYLCASSIGLAGASYNEQFFGPGTRLTVL.

This CDR3 is CASSLHEVRSSYEQYF. The CDR3 nucleotides read TGTGCCAGCAGTTTACACGAGGTGCGGAGCTCCTACGAGCAGTACTTC. The rearrangement joins TRBV28 to TRBJ2-7, with unresolved D. The V and J ends lost 2 bases and 0 bases respectively, with 14 bases between them. The germline CDR1 and CDR2 sequences are MDHEN and SYDVKM. This CDR3 is built from 16 residues.

This chain's CDR3 is CASSLGPSNTGELFF. For the CDR3, the DNA is TGTGCCAGCAGCCTCGGTCCTTCGAACACCGGGGAGCTGTTTTTT. The V call is TRBV7-9, the J call TRBJ2-2; D not certain. The V gene's germline CDR1 is SEHNR and CDR2 FQNEAQ (reference sequence). The CDR3 runs to 15 residues. Trimming stripped 5 bases from V and 0 bases from J, with 10 bases between. Combining the CDR3 with reference TRBV7-9 and TRBJ2-2 gives the whole variable domain DTGVSQNPRHKITKRGQNVTFRCDPISEHNRLYWYRQTLGQGPEFLTYFQNEAQLEKSRLLSDRFSAERPKGSFSTLEIQRTEQGDSAMYLCASSLGPSNTGELFFGEGSRLTVL.

CDR3 sequence reads: CAGGQGSGVYNTDTQYF. The CDR3 DNA is TGTGCCGGGGGACAGGGATCTGGGGTTTATAACACAGATACGCAGTATTTT. The genes are TRBV28 and TRBJ2-3; TRBD1 matches at 9 bases. The V segment lost 11 bases and the J segment 2 bases; nucleotides outside the gene matches: 17. The length of the CDR3 is 17 residues. Germline CDR1 reads MDHEN; CDR2 reads SYDVKM.

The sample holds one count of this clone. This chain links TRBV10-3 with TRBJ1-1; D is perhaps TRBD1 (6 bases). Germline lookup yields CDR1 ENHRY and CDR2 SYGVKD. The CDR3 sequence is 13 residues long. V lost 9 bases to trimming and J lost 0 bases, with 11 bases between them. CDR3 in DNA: TGTGCCATTAGGGACACTATGAACACTGAAGCTTTCTTT. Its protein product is CAIRDTMNTEAFF.

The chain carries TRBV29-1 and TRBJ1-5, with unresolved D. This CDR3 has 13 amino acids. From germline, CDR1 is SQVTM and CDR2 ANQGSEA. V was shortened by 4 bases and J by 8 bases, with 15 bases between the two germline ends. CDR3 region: CSVGGGNREPQHF. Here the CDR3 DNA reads TGCAGCGTTGGCGGAGGGAATCGGGAGCCCCAGCATTTT.

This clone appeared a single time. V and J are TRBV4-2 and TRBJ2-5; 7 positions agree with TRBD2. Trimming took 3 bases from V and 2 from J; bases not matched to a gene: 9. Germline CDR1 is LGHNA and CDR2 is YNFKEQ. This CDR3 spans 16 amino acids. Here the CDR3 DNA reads TGTGCCAGCAGCCACGTAGGTGAGCGGGGACAAGAGACCCAGTACTTC. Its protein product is CASSHVGERGQETQYF.

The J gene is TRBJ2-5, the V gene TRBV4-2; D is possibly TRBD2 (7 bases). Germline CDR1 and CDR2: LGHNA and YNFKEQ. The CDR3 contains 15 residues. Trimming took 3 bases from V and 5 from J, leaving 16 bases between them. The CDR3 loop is CASSQLGGRRETQYF. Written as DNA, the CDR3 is TGTGCCAGCAGCCAGCTCGGGGGGCGCCGGGAGACCCAGTACTTC.

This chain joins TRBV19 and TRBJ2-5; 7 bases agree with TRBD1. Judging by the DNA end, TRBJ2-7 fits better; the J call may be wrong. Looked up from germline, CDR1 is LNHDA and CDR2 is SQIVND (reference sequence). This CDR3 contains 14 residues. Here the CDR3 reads CASSATGTYYEQYF. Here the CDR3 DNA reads TGTGCCAGTAGTGCGACAGGGACCTACTACGAGCAGTACTTC.

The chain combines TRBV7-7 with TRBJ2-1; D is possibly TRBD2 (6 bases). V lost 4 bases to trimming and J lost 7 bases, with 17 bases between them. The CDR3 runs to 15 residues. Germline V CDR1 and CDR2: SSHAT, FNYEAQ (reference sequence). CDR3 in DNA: TGTGCCAGCAGCTCCCTTGGGGGGTCTTGGAATGAGCAGTTCTTC. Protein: CASSSLGGSWNEQFF.

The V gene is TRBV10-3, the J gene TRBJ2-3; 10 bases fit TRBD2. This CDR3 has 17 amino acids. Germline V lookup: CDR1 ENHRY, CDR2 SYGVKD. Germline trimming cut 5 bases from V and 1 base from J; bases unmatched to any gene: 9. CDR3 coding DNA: TGTGCCATCAGTCACCCTGTAGCGGGAGGACGCACAGATACGCAGTATTTT. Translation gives CAISHPVAGGRTDTQYF.

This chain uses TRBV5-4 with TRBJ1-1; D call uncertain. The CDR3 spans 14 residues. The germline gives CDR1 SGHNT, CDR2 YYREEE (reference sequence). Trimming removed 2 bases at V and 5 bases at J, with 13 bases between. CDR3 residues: CASSLYSLGTEAFF. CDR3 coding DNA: TGTGCCAGCAGCTTATACTCCCTCGGGACTGAAGCTTTCTTT.

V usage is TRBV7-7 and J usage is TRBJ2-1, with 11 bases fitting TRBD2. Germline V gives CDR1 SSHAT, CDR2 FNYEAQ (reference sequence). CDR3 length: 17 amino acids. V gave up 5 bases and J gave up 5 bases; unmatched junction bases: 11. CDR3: CASSLKGGTSGNNEQFF. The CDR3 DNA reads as TGTGCCAGCAGCCTGAAAGGTGGGACTAGCGGTAACAATGAGCAGTTCTTC. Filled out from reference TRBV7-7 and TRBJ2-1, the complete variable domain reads GAGVSQSPRYKVTKRGQDVTLRCDPISSHATLYWYQQALGQGPEFLTYFNYEAQPDKSGLPSDRFSAERPEGSISTLTIQRTEQRDSAMYRCASSLKGGTSGNNEQFFGPGTRLTVL.

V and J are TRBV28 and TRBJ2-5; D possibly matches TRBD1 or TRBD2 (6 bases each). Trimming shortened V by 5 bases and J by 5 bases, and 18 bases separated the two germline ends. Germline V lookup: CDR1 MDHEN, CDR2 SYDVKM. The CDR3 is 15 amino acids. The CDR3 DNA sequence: TGTGCCAGCAGTGTGGGTCGGGGGCGCGGGGAGACCCAGTACTTC. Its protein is CASSVGRGRGETQYF.

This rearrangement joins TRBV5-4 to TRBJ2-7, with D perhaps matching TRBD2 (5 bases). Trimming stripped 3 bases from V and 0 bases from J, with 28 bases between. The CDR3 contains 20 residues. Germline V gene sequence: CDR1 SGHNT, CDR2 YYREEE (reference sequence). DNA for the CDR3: TGTGCCAGCAGCTCCCTTTCGAGGCGGCCCCGGAGTGGGAGCTCCTACGAGCAGTACTTC. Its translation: CASSSLSRRPRSGSSYEQYF.

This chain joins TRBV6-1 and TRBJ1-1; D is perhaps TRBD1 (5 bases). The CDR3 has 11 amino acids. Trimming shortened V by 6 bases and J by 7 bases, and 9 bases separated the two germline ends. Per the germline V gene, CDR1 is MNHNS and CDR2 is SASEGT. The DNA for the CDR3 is TGTGCCAGCAGGGTTGGGGGTGAAGCTTTCTTT. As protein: CASRVGGEAFF.

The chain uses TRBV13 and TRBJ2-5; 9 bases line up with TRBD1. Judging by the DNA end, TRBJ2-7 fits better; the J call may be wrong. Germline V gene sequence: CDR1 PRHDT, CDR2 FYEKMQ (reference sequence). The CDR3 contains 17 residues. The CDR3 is CASSPGQGTSHTYEQYF. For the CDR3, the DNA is TGTGCCAGCAGCCCCGGACAGGGGACGTCACATACCTACGAGCAGTACTTC.

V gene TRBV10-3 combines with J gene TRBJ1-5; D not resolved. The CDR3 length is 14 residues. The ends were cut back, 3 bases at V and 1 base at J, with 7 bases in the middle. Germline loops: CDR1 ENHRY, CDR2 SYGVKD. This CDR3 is CAISETESNQPQHF. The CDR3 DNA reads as TGTGCCATCAGTGAAACGGAGAGCAATCAGCCCCAGCATTTT.

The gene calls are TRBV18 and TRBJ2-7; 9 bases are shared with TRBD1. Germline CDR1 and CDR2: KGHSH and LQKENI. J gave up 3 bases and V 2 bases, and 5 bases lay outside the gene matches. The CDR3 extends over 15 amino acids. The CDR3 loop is CASSPWDRAVYEQYF. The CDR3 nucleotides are TGTGCCAGCTCACCATGGGACAGGGCAGTCTACGAGCAGTACTTC.

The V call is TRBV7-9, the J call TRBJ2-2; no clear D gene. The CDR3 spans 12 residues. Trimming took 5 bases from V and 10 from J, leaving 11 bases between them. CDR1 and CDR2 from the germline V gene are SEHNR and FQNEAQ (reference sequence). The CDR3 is CASSRYSEELFF. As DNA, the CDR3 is TGTGCCAGCAGCAGATACAGTGAGGAGCTGTTTTTT.

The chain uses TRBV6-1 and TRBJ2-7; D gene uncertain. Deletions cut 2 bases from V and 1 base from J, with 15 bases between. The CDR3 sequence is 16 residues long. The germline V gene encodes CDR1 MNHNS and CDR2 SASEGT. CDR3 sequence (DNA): TGTGCCAGCAGTGAACTCCTACTCGCGAATTCCTACGAGCAGTACTTC. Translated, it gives CASSELLLANSYEQYF.

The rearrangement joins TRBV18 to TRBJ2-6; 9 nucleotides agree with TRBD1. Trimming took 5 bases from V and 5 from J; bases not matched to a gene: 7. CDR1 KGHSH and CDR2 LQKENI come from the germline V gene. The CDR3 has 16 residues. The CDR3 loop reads CASSFTTGGRANVLTF. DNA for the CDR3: TGTGCCAGCTCATTTACGACAGGGGGTAGGGCCAACGTCCTGACTTTC.

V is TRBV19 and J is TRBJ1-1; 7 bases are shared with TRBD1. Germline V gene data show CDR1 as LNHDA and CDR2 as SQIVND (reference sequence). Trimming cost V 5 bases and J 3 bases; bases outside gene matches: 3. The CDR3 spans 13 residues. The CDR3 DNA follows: TGTGCCAGTAGTGTAGGGACAGACACTGAAGCTTTCTTT. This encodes CASSVGTDTEAFF.

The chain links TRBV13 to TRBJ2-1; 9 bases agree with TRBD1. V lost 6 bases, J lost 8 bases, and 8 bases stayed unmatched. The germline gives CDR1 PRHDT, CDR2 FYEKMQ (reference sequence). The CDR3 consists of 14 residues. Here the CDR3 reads CASRMGQGNHEQFF. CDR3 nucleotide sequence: TGTGCCAGCAGGATGGGACAGGGAAACCATGAGCAGTTCTTC.